This T cell receptor beta chain is from a study of shared clonotypes between healthy human individuals. Germline V gives CDR1 SNHLY, CDR2 FYNNEI. V lost 4 bases to trimming and J lost 4 bases; unmatched junction nucleotides: 9. CDR3 length equals 16 residues. Profiled with immunoSEQ multiplex PCR; TCRdb holds only in-frame clones, not every one. There are approximately 2.5 million clones in the sample; 93% occur only once, and approximately 0.35% lies in the top ten. The sample holds one count of this clone. The sample comprised naive CD4+ T cells from PBMCs. Subset reported: CD45RA+ positively selected. The receptor's source is a man between 18 and 35 years old in good health. Some clones in this sample may be carry-over from other donors' samples. This chain joins TRBV2 and TRBJ2-3; 9 nucleotides align to TRBD1. CDR3: CASSGGTGRFADTQYF. CDR3 nucleotide sequence: TGTGCCAGCAGTGGAGGGACAGGGAGATTTGCAGATACGCAGTATTTT.